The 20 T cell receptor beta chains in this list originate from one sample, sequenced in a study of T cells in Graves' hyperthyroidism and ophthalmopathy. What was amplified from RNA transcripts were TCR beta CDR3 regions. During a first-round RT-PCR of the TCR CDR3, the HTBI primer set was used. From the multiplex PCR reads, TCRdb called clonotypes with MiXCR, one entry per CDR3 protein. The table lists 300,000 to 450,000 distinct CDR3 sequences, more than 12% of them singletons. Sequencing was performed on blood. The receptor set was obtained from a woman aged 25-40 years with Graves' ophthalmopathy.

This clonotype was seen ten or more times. CDR3 in amino acids: CASSSRQGPWETQYF. Written as DNA, the CDR3 is TGTGCCAGCAGTTCCAGACAGGGTCCATGGGAGACCCAGTACTTC. The chain employs TRBV27 and TRBJ2-5, with 7 bases fitting TRBD1. The CDR3 is 15 residues long. CDR1 is MNHEY and CDR2 is SMNVEV in the germline V gene (reference sequence). The V gene end was trimmed by 4 bases and the J gene end by 5 bases; junction bases not matched to a gene: 10.

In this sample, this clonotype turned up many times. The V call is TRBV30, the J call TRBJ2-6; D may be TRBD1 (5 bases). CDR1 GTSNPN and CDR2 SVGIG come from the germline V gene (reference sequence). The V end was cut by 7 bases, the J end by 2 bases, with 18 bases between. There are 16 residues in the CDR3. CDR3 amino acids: CAFCPAGRAGANVLTF. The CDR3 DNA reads TGTGCCTTTTGCCCAGCCGGCAGGGCTGGGGCCAACGTCCTGACTTTC.

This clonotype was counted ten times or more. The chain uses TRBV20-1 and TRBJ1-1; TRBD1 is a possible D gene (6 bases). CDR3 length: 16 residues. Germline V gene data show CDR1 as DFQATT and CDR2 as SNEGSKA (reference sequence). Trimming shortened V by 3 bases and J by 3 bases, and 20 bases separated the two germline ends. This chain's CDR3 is CSASLQGLGGDTEAFF. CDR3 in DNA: TGCAGTGCTAGCCTACAGGGACTGGGGGGGGACACTGAAGCTTTCTTT.

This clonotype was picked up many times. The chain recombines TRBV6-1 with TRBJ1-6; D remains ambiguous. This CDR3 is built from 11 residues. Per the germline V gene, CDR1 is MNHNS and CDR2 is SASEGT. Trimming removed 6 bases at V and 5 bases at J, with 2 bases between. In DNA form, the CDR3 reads TGTGCCAGCAGGAATAATTCACCCCTCCACTTT. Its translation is CASRNNSPLHF.

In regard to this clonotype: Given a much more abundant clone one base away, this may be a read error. The CDR3 loop reads CASSSGVGEELFF. CDR3 in DNA: TGTGCCAGCAGTTCAGGGGTCGGTGAAGAACTGTTTTTT. The rearrangement uses TRBV12-3 or TRBV12-4 and TRBJ1-4, with D perhaps TRBD1 (6 bases). The CDR3 is 13 residues long.

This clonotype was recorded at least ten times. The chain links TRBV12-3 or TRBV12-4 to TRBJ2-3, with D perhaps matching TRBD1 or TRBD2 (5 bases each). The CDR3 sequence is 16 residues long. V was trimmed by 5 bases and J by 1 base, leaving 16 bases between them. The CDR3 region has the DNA TGTGCCAGCAGTCACCGGGACCCCCTCCGCACAGATACGCAGTATTTT. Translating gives CASSHRDPLRTDTQYF.

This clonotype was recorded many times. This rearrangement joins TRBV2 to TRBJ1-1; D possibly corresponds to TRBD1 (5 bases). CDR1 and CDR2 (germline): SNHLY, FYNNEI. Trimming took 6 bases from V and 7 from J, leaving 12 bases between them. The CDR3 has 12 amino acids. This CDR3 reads CASSGQDVEAFF. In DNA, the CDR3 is TGTGCCAGCAGCGGACAAGATGTTGAAGCTTTCTTT.

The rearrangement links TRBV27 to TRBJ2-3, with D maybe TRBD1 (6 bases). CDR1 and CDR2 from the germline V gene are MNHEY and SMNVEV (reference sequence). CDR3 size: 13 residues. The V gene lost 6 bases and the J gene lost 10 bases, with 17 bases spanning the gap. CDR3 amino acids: CASSIAATGSQYF. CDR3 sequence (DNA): TGTGCCAGCAGCATTGCGGCCACAGGGTCGCAGTATTTT.

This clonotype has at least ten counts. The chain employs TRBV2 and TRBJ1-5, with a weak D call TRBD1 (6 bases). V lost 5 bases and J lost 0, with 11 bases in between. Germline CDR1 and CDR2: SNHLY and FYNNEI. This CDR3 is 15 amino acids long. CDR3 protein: CASSSGTPSNQPQHF. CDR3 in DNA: TGTGCCAGCAGTTCCGGGACACCTAGCAATCAGCCCCAGCATTTT.

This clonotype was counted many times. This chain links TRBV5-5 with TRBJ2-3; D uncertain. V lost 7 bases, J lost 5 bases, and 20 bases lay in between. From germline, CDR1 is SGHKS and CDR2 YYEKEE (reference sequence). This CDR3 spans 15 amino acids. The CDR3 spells CASGLLPFVRDTQYF. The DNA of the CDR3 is TGTGCCAGCGGGCTTTTACCTTTTGTTAGAGATACGCAGTATTTT.

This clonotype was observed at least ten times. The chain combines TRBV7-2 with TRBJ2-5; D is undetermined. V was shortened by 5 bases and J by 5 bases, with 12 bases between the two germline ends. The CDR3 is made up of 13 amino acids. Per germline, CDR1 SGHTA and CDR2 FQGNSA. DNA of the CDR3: TGTGCCAGCAGCCGACGTAGCTGGGAGACCCAGTACTTC. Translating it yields CASSRRSWETQYF.

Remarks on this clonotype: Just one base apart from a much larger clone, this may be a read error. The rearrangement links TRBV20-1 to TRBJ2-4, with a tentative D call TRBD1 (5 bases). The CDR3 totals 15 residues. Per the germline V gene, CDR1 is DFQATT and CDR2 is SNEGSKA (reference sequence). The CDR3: CSARDWQGPKSIQYF. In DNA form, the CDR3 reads TGCAGTGCTAGAGATTGGCAGGGTCCCAAAAGCATTCAGTACTTC.

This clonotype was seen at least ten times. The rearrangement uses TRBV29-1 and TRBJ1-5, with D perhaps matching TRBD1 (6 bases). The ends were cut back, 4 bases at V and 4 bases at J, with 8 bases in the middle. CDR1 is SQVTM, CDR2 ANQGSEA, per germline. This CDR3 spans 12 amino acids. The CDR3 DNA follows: TGCAGCGTTGGGGGGGCTAATCAGCCCCAGCATTTT. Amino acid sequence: CSVGGANQPQHF.

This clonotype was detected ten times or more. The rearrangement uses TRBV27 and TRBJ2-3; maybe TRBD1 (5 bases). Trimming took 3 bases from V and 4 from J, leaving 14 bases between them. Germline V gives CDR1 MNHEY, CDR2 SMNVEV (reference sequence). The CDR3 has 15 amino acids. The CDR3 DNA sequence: TGTGCCAGCAGTTTTGTCCGACAGCTCGCAGATACGCAGTATTTT. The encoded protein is CASSFVRQLADTQYF.

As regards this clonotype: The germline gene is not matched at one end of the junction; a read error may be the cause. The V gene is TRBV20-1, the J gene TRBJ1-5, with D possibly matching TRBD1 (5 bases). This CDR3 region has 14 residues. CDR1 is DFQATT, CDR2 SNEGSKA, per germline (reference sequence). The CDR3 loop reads CNARDPGGNQPQHF. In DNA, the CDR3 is TGCAATGCTAGAGATCCGGGGGGCAATCAGCCCCAGCATTTT.

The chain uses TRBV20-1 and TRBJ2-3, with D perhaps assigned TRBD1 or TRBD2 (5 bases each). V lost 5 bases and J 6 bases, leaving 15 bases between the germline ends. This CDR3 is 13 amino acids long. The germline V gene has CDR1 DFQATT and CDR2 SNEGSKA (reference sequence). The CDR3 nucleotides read TGCAGTGCTGACGGGACGCTTCCCGATACGCAGTATTTT. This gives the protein CSADGTLPDTQYF.

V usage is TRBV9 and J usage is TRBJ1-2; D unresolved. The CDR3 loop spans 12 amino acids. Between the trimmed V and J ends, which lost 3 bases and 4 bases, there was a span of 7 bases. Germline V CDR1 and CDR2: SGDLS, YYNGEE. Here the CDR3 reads CASSDRIYGYTF. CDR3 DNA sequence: TGTGCCAGCAGCGACAGAATCTATGGCTACACCTTC.

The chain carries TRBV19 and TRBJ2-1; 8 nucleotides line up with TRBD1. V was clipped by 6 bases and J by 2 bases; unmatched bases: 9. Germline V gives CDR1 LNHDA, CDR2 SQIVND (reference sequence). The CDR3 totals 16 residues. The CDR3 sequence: CASSSYDRGAYNEQFF. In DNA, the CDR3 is TGTGCCAGTAGCAGTTATGACAGGGGCGCCTACAATGAGCAGTTCTTC.

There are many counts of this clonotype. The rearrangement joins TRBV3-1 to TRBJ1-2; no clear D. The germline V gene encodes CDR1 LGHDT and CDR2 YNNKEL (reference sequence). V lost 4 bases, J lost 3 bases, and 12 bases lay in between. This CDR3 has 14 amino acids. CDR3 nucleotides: TGTGCCAGCAGCCCCACCCGGCCAGACTATGGCTACACCTTC. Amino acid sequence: CASSPTRPDYGYTF.

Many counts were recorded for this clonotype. The CDR3 reads CASSWTVYSNQPQHF. The DNA of the CDR3 is TGTGCCAGCAGTTGGACAGTTTATAGCAATCAGCCCCAGCATTTT. The V and J genes are TRBV7-2 and TRBJ1-5; D is possibly TRBD1 (6 bases). The V and J ends lost 6 bases and 0 bases respectively, with 12 bases between them. The CDR3 loop spans 15 amino acids. The germline CDR1 and CDR2 sequences are SGHTA and FQGNSA.